A single sample is the source of the 2 T cell receptor beta chains below, sequenced in a study of T cell therapy after organ transplantation. The method was immunoSEQ multiplex PCR; TCRdb's version includes in-frame clones alone and lacks a portion of them. This table has 44,000 or so clones, less than 95% appearing once. The antigens these receptors bind are not known. The source was CD8+ T cells from blood, collected before autologous CMV-specific T cell therapy. Receptors were obtained from a human patient who had received a solid organ transplant and had CMV disease.

The gene calls are TRBV5-1 and TRBJ1-2; possible D gene TRBD1, 6 bases. Trimming removed 2 bases from V and 4 bases from J, with 15 bases in between. Germline V CDR1 and CDR2: SGHRS, YFSETQ. The CDR3 sequence is 15 residues long. The CDR3 here is CASSLNRARVYGYTF. The CDR3 DNA is TGCGCCAGCAGCTTAAACAGGGCTCGGGTCTATGGCTACACCTTC.

The DNA of the CDR3 is TGTGCCAGCAGCCCATCAGCGGGGTCTATGGAGACCCAGTACTTC. Translation gives CASSPSAGSMETQYF. The chain is built from TRBV7-3 and TRBJ2-5, with 7 bases fitting TRBD2. The germline V gene has CDR1 SGHTA and CDR2 FQGTGA. With V trimmed by 5 bases and J by 5 bases, 11 bases remained unmatched. This CDR3 has 15 residues.